This is a list of T cell receptor beta chains from one sample in a study of blood T cell repertoires in COVID-19. TCRdb keeps only in-frame clones here, not all; method: immunoSEQ multiplex PCR. The data contain approximately 200,000 clones, approximately 82% of them singletons. Sequencing was done on a sample of peripheral blood. The receptors stem from a human donor with acute or convalescent COVID-19. The donor label of this sample is uncertain. CDR3s include the opening cysteine and the closing phenylalanine or tryptophan. A D gene is named only where the DNA matches it firmly. Size is omitted from some rows. Given values are once, few, many or a class for expanded clones.

v_gene	abundance	d_gene	j_gene	CDR3nt	CDR3aa
TRBV7-8	many	-	TRBJ1-1	TGTGCCAGCAGCTTAGTGTTCAGGGGCACTGAAGCTTTCTTT	CASSLVFRGTEAFF
TRBV30	-	-	TRBJ2-5	TGTGCCTGGAGTGTAGCCGAGACCCAGTACTTC	CAWSVAETQYF
TRBV7-9	-	-	TRBJ1-3	TGTGCCAGCAGCTTGGGACTCGGCTCTGGAAACACCATATATTTT	CASSLGLGSGNTIYF
TRBV6-5	-	-	TRBJ1-2	TGTGCCAGCAGGGAGGGTTCCGGCTACACCTTC	CASREGSGYTF
TRBV18	-	TRBD1	TRBJ1-2	TGTGCCAGCTCTACCGGGACAGGGGGCCATGGCTACACCTTC	CASSTGTGGHGYTF
TRBV5-1	-	TRBD2	TRBJ2-5	TGCGCCAGCAGCTCTAGGACTAGCGGTTCGACCCAGTACTTC	CASSSRTSGSTQYF
TRBV6-6	once	-	TRBJ1-2	TGTGCCAGCAGTTACCCGGGTGGCTATGGCTACACCTTC	CASSYPGGYGYTF
TRBV6-6	once	-	TRBJ2-3	TGTGCCAGCAGTTATGGGGGCCTCGTCACAGATACGCAGTATTTT	CASSYGGLVTDTQYF
TRBV28	-	-	TRBJ2-2	TGTGCCAGCAGTTTAACAGTCACCGGGGAGCTGTTTTTT	CASSLTVTGELFF
TRBV14	once	TRBD2	TRBJ2-2	TGTGCCAGCAGCCCCTATACTAGCGGGACCGGGGAGCTGTTTTTT	CASSPYTSGTGELFF
TRBV6-5	-	TRBD1	TRBJ2-4	TGTGCCAGCAAGGGGACAGAGCTAGCCAAAAACATTCAGTACTTC	CASKGTELAKNIQYF
TRBV7-9	-	TRBD1	TRBJ1-2	TGTGCCAGCTCCTGGGACAGGGGGTATTCTGGCTACACCTTC	CASSWDRGYSGYTF
TRBV28	-	TRBD1	TRBJ1-1	TGTGCCAGCAGTTTACCTGGGACAGGGGCTATGAACACTGAAGCTTTCTTT	CASSLPGTGAMNTEAFF
TRBV5-1	few	TRBD1	TRBJ2-3	TGCGCCAGCAGGACAGGGTTTAGCACAGATACGCAGTATTTT	CASRTGFSTDTQYF
TRBV9	-	-	TRBJ1-2	TGTGCCAGCAGCCCCGAGGGCTATGGCTACACCTTC	CASSPEGYGYTF